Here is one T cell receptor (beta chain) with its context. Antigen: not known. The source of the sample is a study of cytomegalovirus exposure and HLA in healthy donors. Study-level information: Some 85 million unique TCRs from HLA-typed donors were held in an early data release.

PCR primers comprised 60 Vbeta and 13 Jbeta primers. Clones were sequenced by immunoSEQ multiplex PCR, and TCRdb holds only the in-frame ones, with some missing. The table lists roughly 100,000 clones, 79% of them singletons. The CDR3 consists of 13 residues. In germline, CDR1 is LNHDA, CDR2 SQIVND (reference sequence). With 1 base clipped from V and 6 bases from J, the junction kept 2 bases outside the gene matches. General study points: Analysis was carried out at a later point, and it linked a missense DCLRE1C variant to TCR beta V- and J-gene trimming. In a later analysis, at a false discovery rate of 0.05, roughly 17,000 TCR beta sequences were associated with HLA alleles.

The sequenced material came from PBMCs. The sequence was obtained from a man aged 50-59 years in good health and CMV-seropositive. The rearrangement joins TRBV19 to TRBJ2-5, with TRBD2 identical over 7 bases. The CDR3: CASSIVGGKTQYF. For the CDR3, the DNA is TGTGCCAGTAGTATAGTCGGGGGGAAGACCCAGTACTTC.